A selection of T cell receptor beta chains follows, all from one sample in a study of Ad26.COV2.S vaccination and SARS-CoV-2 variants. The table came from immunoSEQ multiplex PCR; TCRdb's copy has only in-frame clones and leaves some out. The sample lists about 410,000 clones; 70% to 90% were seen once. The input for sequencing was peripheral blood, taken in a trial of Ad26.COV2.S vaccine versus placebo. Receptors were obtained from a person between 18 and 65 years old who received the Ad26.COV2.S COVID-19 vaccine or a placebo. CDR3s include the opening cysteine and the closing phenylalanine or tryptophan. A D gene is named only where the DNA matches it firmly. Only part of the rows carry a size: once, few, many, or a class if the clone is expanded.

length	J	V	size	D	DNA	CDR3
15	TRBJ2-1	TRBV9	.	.	TGTGCCAGCAGCGTAGTAGGTGGGGGATACAATGAGCAGTTCTTC	CASSVVGGGYNEQFF
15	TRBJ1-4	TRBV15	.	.	TGTGCCACCAGCCCTGGGCGGGGCGAGTCAAAAAAACTGTTTTTT	CATSPGRGESKKLFF
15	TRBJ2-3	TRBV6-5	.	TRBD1	TGTGCCAGCAGGGGACAGGGAGGCAGCACAGATACGCAGTATTTT	CASRGQGGSTDTQYF
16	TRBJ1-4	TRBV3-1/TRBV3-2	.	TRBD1	TGTGCCAGCAGCCAAGTCCTCCGGGACAGTAATGAAAAACTGTTTTTT	CASSQVLRDSNEKLFF
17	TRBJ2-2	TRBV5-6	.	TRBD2	TGTGCCAGCAGCTTGGGAACTAGCGGGAGGGCCGCCGGGGAGCTGTTTTTT	CASSLGTSGRAAGELFF
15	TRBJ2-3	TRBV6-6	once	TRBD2	TGTGCCAGCAGTTACTTACTAGCGGGATCAGATACGCAGTATTTT	CASSYLLAGSDTQYF
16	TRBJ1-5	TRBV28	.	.	TGTGCCAGCAGCCTGATGGGTCCTGGGGGCAATCAGCCCCAGCATTTT	CASSLMGPGGNQPQHF
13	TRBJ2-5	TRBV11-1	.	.	TGTGCCAGCAGCCCCCCCTCTATTGGGACCCAGTACTTC	CASSPPSIGTQYF
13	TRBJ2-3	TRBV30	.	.	TGTGCCTGGAGTCGCAGGGATACAGATACGCAGTATTTT	CAWSRRDTDTQYF
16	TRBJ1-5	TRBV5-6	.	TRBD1	TGTGCCAGCACGCGGACAGGCACTTATAGCAATCAGCCCCAGCATTTT	CASTRTGTYSNQPQHF
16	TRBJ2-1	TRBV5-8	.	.	TGTGCCAGCAGCTTGGAGGAGGGGGGAGCCGTTAATGAGCAGTTCTTC	CASSLEEGGAVNEQFF
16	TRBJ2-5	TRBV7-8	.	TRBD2	TGTGCCAGCAGCCCGGGACTAGCGGAGGACCAAGAGACCCAGTACTTC	CASSPGLAEDQETQYF
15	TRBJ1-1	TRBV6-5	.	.	TGTGCCAGCAGTTCCGGGCAGTTGGTGAACACTGAAGCTTTCTTT	CASSSGQLVNTEAFF
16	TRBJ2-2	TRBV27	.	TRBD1	TGTGCCAGCAGTTCCCTACCGGGACAGATAACCGGGGAGCTGTTTTTT	CASSSLPGQITGELFF
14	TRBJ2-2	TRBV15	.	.	TGTGCCACCAACTTGGGACCCGAAACCGGGGAGCTGTTTTTT	CATNLGPETGELFF
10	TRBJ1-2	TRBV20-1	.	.	TGCAGTGCTAGAGTGAAAGGCTACACCTTC	CSARVKGYTF
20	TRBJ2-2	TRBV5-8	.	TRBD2	TGTGCCAGCAGCTTGGACGGCGCGGGAGGCACACTCGCGAACACCGGGGAGCTGTTTTTT	CASSLDGAGGTLANTGELFF
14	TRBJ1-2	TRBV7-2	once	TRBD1	TGTGCCAGCAGCTCCGGGACAGGCCCCTTCGGCTACACCTTC	CASSSGTGPFGYTF
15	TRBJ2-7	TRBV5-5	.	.	TGTGCCAGCAGCTTGGGTGCCACCCAGACTTACGAGCAGTACTTC	CASSLGATQTYEQYF
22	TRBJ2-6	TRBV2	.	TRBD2	TGTGCCAGCGATGCCGGGGGGCGAACGCGAGCGGGAGGGCCGAGAGGGGCCAACGTCCTGACTTTC	CASDAGGRTRAGGPRGANVLTF
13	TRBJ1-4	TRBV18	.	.	TGTGCCAGCTCACCATCGGGGGGCGAAAAACTGTTTTTT	CASSPSGGEKLFF
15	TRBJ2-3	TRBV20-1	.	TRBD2	TGCAGTGCTAGTGGACTAGCGGGACGCACAGATACGCAGTATTTT	CSASGLAGRTDTQYF
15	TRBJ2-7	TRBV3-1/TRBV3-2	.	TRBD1	TGTGCCAGCAGTTCCCCGGGACAGGGAGGGTACGAGCAGTACTTC	CASSSPGQGGYEQYF
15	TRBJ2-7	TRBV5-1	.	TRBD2	TGCGCCAGCAGCTTCCTTAGCGGGAGCGAGTACGAGCAGTACTTC	CASSFLSGSEYEQYF
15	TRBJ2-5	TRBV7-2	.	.	TGTGCCAGCAGCTTAATGACCTGGGACCAAGAGACCCAGTACTTC	CASSLMTWDQETQYF
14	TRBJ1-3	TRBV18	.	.	TGTGCCAGCTCAGAATGGGGCTCTGGAAACACCATATATTTT	CASSEWGSGNTIYF
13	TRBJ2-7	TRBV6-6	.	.	TGTGCCAGCAGTCAACTTTCCGGGCTCGAGCAGTACTTC	CASSQLSGLEQYF
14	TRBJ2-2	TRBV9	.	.	TGTGCCAGCAGCGTAGCGGGGAAGGCCGGGGAGCTGTTTTTT	CASSVAGKAGELFF
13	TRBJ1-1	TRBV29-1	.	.	TGCAGCGTTGCGGGGTTCATGAACACTGAAGCTTTCTTT	CSVAGFMNTEAFF
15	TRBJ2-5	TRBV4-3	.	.	TGCGCCAGCAGCCAAGAGGGTACGGAGAAAGAGACCCAGTACTTC	CASSQEGTEKETQYF
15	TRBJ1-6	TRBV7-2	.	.	TGTGCCAGCAGCCCCGATGGGGGGAGAGGATCACCCCTCCACTTT	CASSPDGGRGSPLHF
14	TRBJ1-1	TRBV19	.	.	TGTGCCAGTAGTATTAAGGGGATAGGCACTGAAGCTTTCTTT	CASSIKGIGTEAFF
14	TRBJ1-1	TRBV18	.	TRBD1	TGTGCCAGCTCACCGGGACAGGGAGGGACTGAAGCTTTCTTT	CASSPGQGGTEAFF
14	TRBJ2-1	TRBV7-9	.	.	TGTGCCAGCAGCTTTGGGGACCGATACAATGAGCAGTTCTTC	CASSFGDRYNEQFF
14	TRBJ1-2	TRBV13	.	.	TGTGCCAGCAGCTTAGCGGCAGTAAACTATGGCTACACCTTC	CASSLAAVNYGYTF
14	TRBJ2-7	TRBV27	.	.	TGTGCCAGCAGTTCAGTGGCAGGGGCCTACGAGCAGTACTTC	CASSSVAGAYEQYF
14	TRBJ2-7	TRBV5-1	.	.	TGCGCCAGCAGCCGAGGAGTTAGTTCCTACGAGCAGTACTTC	CASSRGVSSYEQYF
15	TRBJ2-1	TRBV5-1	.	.	TGCGCCAGCAGCTTGGAGGGGGATTCCTTATTGGAGCAGTTCTTC	CASSLEGDSLLEQFF
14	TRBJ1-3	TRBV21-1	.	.	TGTGCCAGCAGCAAAGTTAAACAGCCTTTACCCATATATTTT	CASSKVKQPLPIYF
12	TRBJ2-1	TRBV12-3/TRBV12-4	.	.	TGTGCCAGCAGTTCAGGACTCGTTGAGCAGTTCTTC	CASSSGLVEQFF
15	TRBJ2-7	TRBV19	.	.	TGTGCCAGTAGCCAGGGTGAAGGAGACTCCTACGAGCAGTACTTC	CASSQGEGDSYEQYF
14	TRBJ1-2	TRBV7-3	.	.	TGTGCCAGCAGCTCACAGGGTAGAACCTATGGCTACACCTTC	CASSSQGRTYGYTF
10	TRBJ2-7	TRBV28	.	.	TGTGCCAGCAGCATCGACAGGTGGGACTTC	CASSIDRWDF
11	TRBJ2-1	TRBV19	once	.	TGTGCCAGTAGTTTGGAGACTGAGCAGTTCTTC	CASSLETEQFF
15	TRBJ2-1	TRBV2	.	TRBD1	TGTGCCAGTCAACAGGGGGGAACCACCTACAATGAGCAGTTCTTC	CASQQGGTTYNEQFF
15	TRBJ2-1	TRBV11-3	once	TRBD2	TGTGCCAGCAGCTTAGACGGACTAGCGGGTAATGAGCAGTTCTTC	CASSLDGLAGNEQFF
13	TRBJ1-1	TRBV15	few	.	TGTGCCACCAGCAGAGAAGTGAACACTGAAGCTTTCTTT	CATSREVNTEAFF
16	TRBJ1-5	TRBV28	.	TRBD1	TGTGCCAGCAGAAAACAGGGGCTAATGAGCAATCAGCCCCAGCATTTT	CASRKQGLMSNQPQHF
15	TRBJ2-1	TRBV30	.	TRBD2	TGTGCCTGGAGCACCGGGACTAGCGGCTACAATGAGCAGTTCTTC	CAWSTGTSGYNEQFF
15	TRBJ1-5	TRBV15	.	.	TGTGCCACCAGCAGAGATGGGAGGGGCAATCAGCCCCAGCATTTT	CATSRDGRGNQPQHF